The rows below give T cell receptor beta chains drawn from one sample of a study of read filtering for tumor transcriptome and immune sequencing. TCRdb re-called the reads with MiXCR, one entry per CDR3 protein. Found here are tens of thousands of distinct CDR3 sequences, around a fifth of them singletons; the top ten hold 15%. Sequenced input: a population of CD138-negative cells sorted from bone marrow. These receptors originate from a donor at least 40 years old with multiple myeloma. The CDR3 runs from the conserved cysteine through the conserved F or W. Each record gives: V gene, J gene, clone size, D gene, CDR3 protein, CDR3 DNA. D genes are given only for firm matches. The listing skips clone size in some rows; elsewhere it reads once, few, many or a size class.

v_call: TRBV4-2
j_call: TRBJ2-2
clone_size: many
d_call: TRBD2
cdr3_aa: CASSQDIAGVVSANTGELFF
cdr3_nt: TGTGCCAGCAGCCAAGATATAGCGGGGGTTGTTTCCGCGAACACCGGGGAGCTGTTCTTT

v_call: TRBV20-1
j_call: TRBJ2-3
clone_size: many
d_call: .
cdr3_aa: CSARGVPSTDTQYF
cdr3_nt: TGCAGTGCTAGAGGAGTACCTAGCACAGATACGCAGTATTTT

v_call: TRBV19
j_call: TRBJ1-5
clone_size: few
d_call: .
cdr3_aa: CASSHNRESNQPQHF
cdr3_nt: TGTGCCAGTAGCCACAACAGGGAGAGCAATCAGCCCCAGCATTTT

v_call: TRBV5-4
j_call: TRBJ2-1
clone_size: many
d_call: TRBD2
cdr3_aa: CASSPGLAGWNEQFF
cdr3_nt: TGTGCCAGCAGCCCGGGACTAGCGGGATGGAATGAGCAGTTCTTC

v_call: TRBV18
j_call: TRBJ2-3
clone_size: many
d_call: .
cdr3_aa: CASSPSVLGSTDTQYF
cdr3_nt: TGTGCCAGCTCACCATCGGTTTTGGGGAGCACAGATACGCAGTATTTT

v_call: TRBV7-2
j_call: TRBJ1-1
clone_size: many
d_call: .
cdr3_aa: CASSPAAYNTEAFF
cdr3_nt: TGTGCCAGCAGCCCCGCGGCTTATAACACTGAAGCTTTCTTT

v_call: TRBV30
j_call: TRBJ2-1
clone_size: many
d_call: .
cdr3_aa: CAWNKRAYNEQFF
cdr3_nt: TGTGCCTGGAACAAGCGGGCATACAATGAGCAGTTCTTC

v_call: TRBV2
j_call: TRBJ1-5
clone_size: many
d_call: TRBD1
cdr3_aa: CASSERGGTVHNQPQHF
cdr3_nt: TGTGCCAGCAGTGAAAGGGGGGGGACAGTCCATAATCAGCCCCAGCATTTT

v_call: TRBV3-1
j_call: TRBJ2-4
clone_size: many
d_call: .
cdr3_aa: CASSQGVGQNKNIQYF
cdr3_nt: TGTGCCAGCAGCCAAGGAGTCGGTCAAAACAAAAACATTCAGTACTTC

v_call: TRBV24-1
j_call: TRBJ2-7
clone_size: .
d_call: .
cdr3_aa: CATSPAGSGSYEQYF
cdr3_nt: TGTGCCACCAGTCCCGCAGGGTCCGGGAGCTACGAGCAGTACTTC

v_call: TRBV7-9
j_call: TRBJ2-3
clone_size: many
d_call: TRBD2
cdr3_aa: CASSFLPGLAGEGTDTQYF
cdr3_nt: TGTGCCAGCAGCTTCCTTCCCGGACTAGCGGGAGAAGGCACAGATACGCAGTATTTT

v_call: TRBV29-1
j_call: TRBJ2-7
clone_size: many
d_call: TRBD1
cdr3_aa: CSVGQGATTEQYF
cdr3_nt: TGCAGCGTTGGACAGGGGGCCACAACCGAGCAGTACTTC

v_call: TRBV27
j_call: TRBJ1-1
clone_size: .
d_call: TRBD1
cdr3_aa: CASSLSGTGGGAFF
cdr3_nt: TGTGCCAGCAGTTTGTCCGGGACAGGCGGCGGGGCTTTCTTT

v_call: TRBV4-2
j_call: TRBJ2-7
clone_size: many
d_call: TRBD2
cdr3_aa: CASSLQAGGLNEQYF
cdr3_nt: TGTGCCAGCAGCCTCCAAGCGGGAGGTCTAAACGAGCAGTACTTC

v_call: TRBV30
j_call: TRBJ1-5
clone_size: .
d_call: TRBD1
cdr3_aa: CAWGGQDNQPQHF
cdr3_nt: TGTGCCTGGGGGGGACAGGACAATCAGCCCCAGCATTTT

v_call: TRBV7-9
j_call: TRBJ1-4
clone_size: many
d_call: .
cdr3_aa: CASSYYEANEKLFF
cdr3_nt: TGTGCCAGCAGCTACTATGAGGCTAATGAAAAACTGTTTTTT

v_call: TRBV28
j_call: TRBJ2-7
clone_size: .
d_call: .
cdr3_aa: CASSSVSYEQYF
cdr3_nt: TGTGCCAGCAGTTCGGTCTCCTACGAGCAGTACTTC

v_call: TRBV7-9
j_call: TRBJ2-3
clone_size: .
d_call: .
cdr3_aa: CASSPDLKSGDTDAQYF
cdr3_nt: TGTGCCAGCAGCCCAGACCTGAAGAGCGGGGACACAGATGCGCAGTATTTT

v_call: TRBV20-1
j_call: TRBJ2-2
clone_size: many
d_call: .
cdr3_aa: CSARASDRWDGELFF
cdr3_nt: TGCAGTGCTAGAGCTAGTGACAGGTGGGACGGGGAGCTGTTTTTT

v_call: TRBV18
j_call: TRBJ2-1
clone_size: many
d_call: .
cdr3_aa: CASSPANEQFF
cdr3_nt: TGTGCCAGCTCACCGGCTAATGAGCAGTTCTTC

v_call: TRBV4-3
j_call: TRBJ2-3
clone_size: many
d_call: TRBD2
cdr3_aa: CASSQEVAGTTYTDTQYF
cdr3_nt: TGCGCCAGCAGCCAAGAGGTGGCCGGGACTACCTACACAGATACGCAGTATTTT

v_call: TRBV20-1
j_call: TRBJ2-5
clone_size: .
d_call: .
cdr3_aa: CIARNPLEETQYF
cdr3_nt: TGCATTGCTAGAAACCCACTGGAGGAGACCCAGTACTTC

v_call: TRBV11-3
j_call: TRBJ1-1
clone_size: medium-sized
d_call: .
cdr3_aa: CASSLDMRVNTEAFF
cdr3_nt: TGTGCCAGCAGCTTAGATATGAGGGTGAACACTGAAGCTTTCTTT

v_call: TRBV6-2/TRBV6-3
j_call: TRBJ1-5
clone_size: .
d_call: .
cdr3_aa: CASSYSTASQPQHF
cdr3_nt: TGTGCCAGCAGTTACTCGACCGCTAGTCAGCCCCAGCATTTT

v_call: TRBV20-1
j_call: TRBJ2-1
clone_size: .
d_call: TRBD2
cdr3_aa: CSASESGRGANEQFF
cdr3_nt: TGCAGTGCCTCTGAGAGCGGGAGAGGGGCAAATGAGCAGTTCTTC

v_call: TRBV24-1
j_call: TRBJ2-1
clone_size: many
d_call: TRBD1
cdr3_aa: CATSEPGTGNSYNEQFF
cdr3_nt: TGTGCCACCAGTGAGCCCGGGACAGGTAACTCCTACAATGAGCAGTTCTTC

v_call: TRBV5-1
j_call: TRBJ2-5
clone_size: many
d_call: .
cdr3_aa: CASSLRPGAETQYF
cdr3_nt: TGCGCCAGCAGCTTGAGACCGGGAGCAGAGACCCAGTACTTC

v_call: TRBV20-1
j_call: TRBJ2-1
clone_size: medium-sized
d_call: TRBD2
cdr3_aa: CSARDPVERENNEQFF
cdr3_nt: TGCAGTGCTAGAGATCCCGTGGAGCGGGAAAACAATGAGCAGTTCTTC